This entry lists 16 T cell receptor beta chains sequenced from one sample in a study of vaccination and CD4 T cells after COVID-19 (dated by TCRdb to about 2022). According to the study, the label for this sample's treatment or condition signals: roughly 10-day PBMC culture with coronavirus spike peptide pools or control peptides (ViraFEST assay). The library was produced with PCR. The reads were generated on an Illumina iSeq 100. At the Johns Hopkins FTIC core, DNA from the cultured CD4+ T cells underwent TCR sequencing with the Oncomine TCR Beta short-read assay. TCRdb passed the public sequencing reads through fastp at Q25 and MiXCR, retaining productive beta sequences. Each entry merges the rows of one CDR3 protein and shows their most common DNA and genes. The sample contains 8,000 to 9,500 distinct CDR3 sequences, more than 20% of them found a single time. The ten largest account for less than 25% of the sample.

No cognate antigen is known for these TCRs. The sample was cultured CD4+ T cells from blood. These receptor sequences come from a human donor with COVID-19.

This clonotype showed up just a few times. The J gene is TRBJ2-3, the V gene TRBV4-3; possible D gene TRBD2, 6 bases. Germline V gene lookup returns CDR1 LGHNA and CDR2 YSLEER. Trimming pared 2 bases from V and 4 bases from J, leaving 16 bases between. The CDR3 covers 16 residues. CDR3 bases: TGCGCCAGCAGCCAAAATGGTGGCGGGACCCCAGATACGCAGTATTTT. Translated, it gives CASSQNGGGTPDTQYF.

V gene TRBV19 combines with J gene TRBJ2-3; D remains unclear. The V end lost 3 bases, the J end lost 0 bases, and 13 bases lay between the germline ends. CDR3 length: 16 residues. The germline gives CDR1 LNHDA, CDR2 SQIVND (reference sequence). CDR3 DNA sequence: TGTGCCAGTAGTATGGCAGTACCTCTTAGCACAGATACGCAGTATTTT. Its translation is CASSMAVPLSTDTQYF.

V and J are TRBV6-1 and TRBJ2-3; D gene unclear. V was pared by 6 bases and J by 2 bases, with 6 bases between. This CDR3 region has 12 residues. The germline V gene has CDR1 MNHNS and CDR2 SASEGT. CDR3 sequence: CASRPYTDTQYF. The CDR3 DNA reads as TGTGCCAGCAGACCCTACACAGATACGCAGTATTTT.

The table lists this clonotype with a count of one. The J gene is TRBJ1-1, the V gene TRBV5-1, with D perhaps TRBD1 (5 bases). Germline V lookup: CDR1 SGHRS, CDR2 YFSETQ. The CDR3 length is 15 residues. The germline V and J ends were trimmed by 4 bases and 0 bases, with 13 bases remaining between them. The CDR3 DNA reads as TGCGCCAGCAGCGGAGCGGGACGGATGAACACTGAAGCTTTCTTT. Its protein product is CASSGAGRMNTEAFF.

The CDR3 region is CASSSGANVLTF. CDR3 nucleotide sequence: TGTGCCAGCTCCTCTGGGGCCAACGTCCTGACTTTC. The V call is TRBV6-1, the J call TRBJ2-6; D is undetermined. Germline values: CDR1 MNHNS, CDR2 SASEGT. The CDR3 is made up of 12 amino acids. Trimming stripped 8 bases from V and 0 bases from J, with 2 bases between.

As DNA, the CDR3 is TGTGCCAGCAGCTTGGGCCTAGCGGGGGGCAGGCAGTTCTTC. It specifies CASSLGLAGGRQFF. The chain uses TRBV5-6 and TRBJ2-1; 11 bases agree with TRBD2. The CDR3 consists of 14 residues. With V trimmed by 0 bases and J by 12 bases, 5 bases remained unmatched. Germline V gene data show CDR1 as SGHDT and CDR2 as YYEEEE.

This clonotype was seen a few times. The chain has TRBV7-3 and TRBJ2-2, with 8 bases fitting TRBD1. Trimming removed 5 bases from V and 3 bases from J; junction bases left unmatched: 5. The CDR3 sequence is 15 residues long. The germline gives CDR1 SGHTA, CDR2 FQGTGA. This CDR3 reads CASSRDRTDTGELFF. Written as DNA, the CDR3 is TGTGCCAGCAGCCGGGACAGGACCGACACCGGGGAGCTGTTTTTT.

A note on this clonotype: This may stem from a read error, because a much larger clone lies one nucleotide away. The V gene is TRBV7-9, the J gene TRBJ1-2; 8 bases are a match to TRBD1. The length of the CDR3 is 14 residues. Germline CDR1 and CDR2: SEHNR and FQNEAQ (reference sequence). The CDR3 sequence is CAGSLMGQAYGYTF. CDR3 bases: TGTGCCGGCAGCTTAATGGGACAGGCCTATGGCTACACCTTC.

The chain links TRBV11-2 to TRBJ1-2; D is ambiguous. V lost 4 bases and J 5 bases, leaving 8 bases between the germline ends. The germline V gene has CDR1 SGHAT and CDR2 FQNNGV. The CDR3 extends over 12 amino acids. The CDR3 protein is CASSSVDYGYTF. In DNA form, the CDR3 reads TGTGCCAGCAGCTCAGTCGATTATGGCTACACCTTC. Full variable domain (remainder filled in from reference TRBV11-2 and TRBJ1-2): EAGVAQSPRYKIIEKRQSVAFWCNPISGHATLYWYQQILGQGPKLLIQFQNNGVVDDSQLPKDRFSAERLKGVDSTLKIQPAKLEDSAVYLCASSSVDYGYTFGSGTRLTVV.

The V and J genes are TRBV5-1 and TRBJ1-1; possibly TRBD1 for D (6 bases). Germline CDR1 SGHRS, CDR2 YFSETQ. The CDR3 covers 14 residues. V was trimmed by 6 bases and J by 1 base, leaving 13 bases between them. The CDR3 reads CASTGQTSNTEAFF. CDR3 nucleotides: TGCGCCAGCACTGGACAGACCTCGAACACTGAAGCTTTCTTT.

Concerning this clonotype itself: This clone may be a read error of a much larger clone one base away. The V and J genes are TRBV27 and TRBJ1-2; the match to TRBD1 covers 10 bases. CDR3 size: 16 residues. Unmatched junction bases numbered 9, after V lost 2 bases and J lost 6 bases. The germline CDR1 and CDR2 sequences are MNHEY and SMNVEV (reference sequence). The CDR3, as DNA: TGTGCCAGCAGTTTAGGCCCTGGGACAGGGGAAAATGGCTACACCTTC. It yields the protein CASSLGPGTGENGYTF.

The chain employs TRBV7-9 and TRBJ1-5; TRBD1 matches at 7 bases. The CDR3 loop spans 16 amino acids. Germline CDR1 is SEHNR and CDR2 is FQNEAQ (reference sequence). V was pared by 4 bases and J by 6 bases, with 12 bases of the junction left unmatched. Written as DNA, the CDR3 is TGTGCCAGCAGCTCTACGACAGGGATAGTTTCTCAGCCCCAGCATTTT. It is translated as CASSSTTGIVSQPQHF. The full variable domain, rest sourced from reference TRBV7-9 and TRBJ1-5, is DTGVSQNPRHKITKRGQNVTFRCDPISEHNRLYWYRQTLGQGPEFLTYFQNEAQLEKSRLLSDRFSAERPKGSFSTLEIQRTEQGDSAMYLCASSSTTGIVSQPQHFGDGTRLSIL.

In this sample, this clonotype is medium-sized. The V and J genes are TRBV2 and TRBJ1-6; perhaps TRBD1 as D (6 bases). The V and J ends lost 2 bases and 5 bases respectively, with 10 bases between them. The CDR3 extends over 15 amino acids. The V gene's germline CDR1 is SNHLY and CDR2 FYNNEI. The CDR3 DNA sequence: TGTGCCAGCAGTGAACGGCAGGGGAATAATTCACCCCTCCACTTT. This translates into CASSERQGNNSPLHF.

The chain carries TRBV16 and TRBJ2-2; D is uncertain. The length of the CDR3 is 16 residues. Trimming left V 0 bases short and J 1 base short, with 9 bases between. Germline CDR1 is KGHSY and CDR2 is FQNENV. DNA of the CDR3: TGTGCCAGCAGCCAATCGAAGCATGGGAACACCGGGGAGCTGTTTTTT. It encodes CASSQSKHGNTGELFF.

V is TRBV5-6 and J is TRBJ2-5; the D gene is possibly TRBD2 (6 bases). Germline CDR1 and CDR2: SGHDT and YYEEEE. V was cut by 4 bases and J by 4 bases, with 14 bases left in between. The CDR3 runs 14 residues. This chain's CDR3 is CASSLTRYRETQYF. Here the CDR3 DNA reads TGTGCCAGCAGCCTGACTAGGTATCGAGAGACCCAGTACTTC.

This clonotype has just a few counts. The V call is TRBV10-3, the J call TRBJ2-7; D call uncertain. CDR1 ENHRY and CDR2 SYGVKD come from the germline V gene. V was clipped by 2 bases and J by 2 bases, with 7 bases between them. CDR3 size: 13 residues. The CDR3 reads CAISERHPYEQYF. The CDR3 DNA reads as TGTGCCATCAGTGAGCGACACCCCTACGAGCAGTACTTC.